These 29 T cell receptor beta chains were all obtained from the same sample, sequenced in a study of shared clonotypes between healthy human individuals (dated by TCRdb to the early 2020s). The library was produced with the immunoSEQ multiplex PCR assay. Sourced from immuneACCESS, this table was stored by TCRdb with only in-frame sequences that have V and J called. A share of the clones is absent; for the studies checked, an unresolved V gene accounts for under half, and the remainder has no known explanation. In all, the sample holds over 300,000 clones, and roughly 87% of those were seen once. The top ten hold about 17% of the sample. The specimen was memory CD8+ T cells sorted from blood. The sample's cell subset or site label is to be understood as: CD45RO+ cells pooled with CCR7-negative TemRA cells. These receptors all come from a man between 18 and 29 years old in good health.

Only one count was recorded for this clone. This chain joins TRBV10-3 and TRBJ2-2; D remains ambiguous. Germline V CDR1 and CDR2: ENHRY, SYGVKD. CDR3 length: 15 residues. Trimming took off 3 bases at V and 3 bases at J, with 11 bases between the two ends. The CDR3 spells CAISDGGGHTGELFF. Written as DNA, the CDR3 is TGTGCCATCAGTGACGGCGGCGGTCACACCGGGGAGCTGTTTTTT.

The chain recombines TRBV11-2 with TRBJ1-1, with 7 bases fitting TRBD1. The CDR3 runs to 14 residues. Germline V CDR1 and CDR2: SGHAT, FQNNGV. V gave up 4 bases and J gave up 2 bases; unmatched junction bases: 4. DNA for the CDR3: TGTGCCAGCAGCTGGGACAGATCAAACACTGAAGCTTTCTTT. Translating it yields CASSWDRSNTEAFF.

The chain recombines TRBV4-2 with TRBJ2-3; weak D call: TRBD2 (7 bases). V lost 6 bases and J 2 bases, leaving 12 bases between the germline ends. The V gene's germline CDR1 is LGHNA and CDR2 YNFKEQ. The CDR3 length is 14 residues. The CDR3, as DNA: TGTGCCAGCAGGGGAGGGACACACACAGATACGCAGTATTTT. Its protein is CASRGGTHTDTQYF.

The rearrangement joins TRBV10-3 to TRBJ2-1; D unclear. V was clipped by 3 bases and J by 7 bases, with 4 bases between them. The CDR3 sequence is 11 residues long. From germline, CDR1 is ENHRY and CDR2 SYGVKD. The CDR3 DNA sequence: TGTGCCATCAGTGATGAGAATGAGCAGTTCTTC. Encoded protein: CAISDENEQFF.

To note about this clone: In the same sample, other DNA sequences code for this CDR3. V is TRBV13 and J is TRBJ1-1; no definite D call. CDR1 PRHDT and CDR2 FYEKMQ come from the germline V gene (reference sequence). V gave up 1 base and J gave up 1 base, with 4 bases separating them. This CDR3 has 13 amino acids. Here the CDR3 reads CASSLEGNTEAFF. The CDR3 DNA follows: TGTGCCAGCAGCTTAGAAGGGAACACTGAAGCTTTCTTT.

J is TRBJ2-2 and V is TRBV10-3, with D unclear. From germline, CDR1 is ENHRY and CDR2 SYGVKD. The CDR3 extends over 14 amino acids. V shed 7 bases and J shed 3 bases, with 12 bases lying between them. The CDR3 is CAIKGLEYTGELFF. CDR3 nucleotide sequence: TGTGCCATCAAGGGCCTCGAGTACACCGGGGAGCTGTTTTTT.

The chain recombines TRBV2 with TRBJ1-5; weak D call: TRBD1 (5 bases). Germline V gene sequence: CDR1 SNHLY, CDR2 FYNNEI. The CDR3 has 16 residues. Trimming removed 1 base from V and 1 base from J, with 11 bases in between. CDR3: CASSEGTPLSNQPQHF. The CDR3 coding sequence is TGTGCCAGCAGTGAAGGGACACCGCTGAGCAATCAGCCCCAGCATTTT.

The genes are TRBV9 and TRBJ2-7; 8 nucleotides line up with TRBD2. The germline V gene has CDR1 SGDLS and CDR2 YYNGEE. The CDR3 totals 16 residues. Trimming at V came to 0 bases and at J to 0 bases, leaving 5 bases not matched to a gene. The CDR3 DNA reads as TGTGCCAGCAGCGTAGGGGCGGGAGGTCCCTCCTACGAGCAGTACTTC. Translated, it gives CASSVGAGGPSYEQYF.

The chain links TRBV2 to TRBJ2-7, with TRBD1 identical over 10 bases. Germline loops: CDR1 SNHLY, CDR2 FYNNEI. CDR3 length: 13 amino acids. The junction had 0 bases not matched to a gene; V was cut back by 6 bases and J by 1 base. CDR3 nucleotides: TGTGCCAGCAGGGGACAGGGGTCCTACGAGCAGTACTTC. It yields the protein CASRGQGSYEQYF.

This rearrangement joins TRBV27 to TRBJ2-1; 8 positions match TRBD2. This CDR3 spans 16 amino acids. Germline V gives CDR1 MNHEY, CDR2 SMNVEV (reference sequence). V shed 3 bases, J shed 4 bases, and the junction held 8 bases outside the gene matches. The CDR3, as DNA: TGTGCCAGCAGTTTCATACAGGCTAGCGGGTACAATGAGCAGTTCTTC. It is translated as CASSFIQASGYNEQFF.

This clone appeared once. The chain employs TRBV4-1 and TRBJ2-7, with TRBD2 identical over 10 bases. The V gene end was trimmed by 2 bases and the J gene end by 5 bases; junction bases not matched to a gene: 9. CDR1 and CDR2 (germline): MGHRA, YSYEKL. The CDR3 length is 16 residues. For the CDR3, the DNA is TGCGCCAGCAGCCAAAGAGAAAGCGGGGGGGTAAACGAGCAGTACTTC. Translation: CASSQRESGGVNEQYF.

The chain links TRBV2 to TRBJ2-5, with 12 bases matching TRBD2. The V gene's germline CDR1 is SNHLY and CDR2 FYNNEI. The CDR3 consists of 20 residues. The V and J ends lost 9 bases and 5 bases, in that order; junction bases with no gene match: 25. The DNA of the CDR3 is TGTGCCAGTGATACCGGGACAGGGATGACTAGCGGGGGTCCCCCCGAGACCCAGTACTTC. Its translation is CASDTGTGMTSGGPPETQYF.

J is TRBJ2-3 and V is TRBV7-9; 8 bases agree with TRBD2. Trimming cost V 7 bases and J 4 bases; bases outside gene matches: 7. The germline CDR1 and CDR2 sequences are SEHNR and FQNEAQ (reference sequence). There are 14 residues in the CDR3. This chain's CDR3 is CASTGAGVADTQYF. DNA of the CDR3: TGTGCCAGCACAGGAGCGGGAGTTGCAGATACGCAGTATTTT.

This clone was detected only a few times. The chain couples TRBV11-2 to TRBJ2-1; 8 nucleotides line up with TRBD2. The junction had 7 bases not matched to a gene; V was cut back by 4 bases and J by 8 bases. Germline loops: CDR1 SGHAT, CDR2 FQNNGV. CDR3 length: 14 amino acids. The CDR3 region has the DNA TGTGCCAGCAGCTCGCGGGGGGCTTTCGATGAGCAGTTCTTC. It codes for CASSSRGAFDEQFF.

Concerning this clone itself: Other DNA sequences in this specimen translate into the identical CDR3. The V and J genes are TRBV13 and TRBJ2-7, with D perhaps TRBD2 (6 bases). Trimming pared 0 bases from V and 3 bases from J, leaving 6 bases between. The CDR3 has 13 amino acids. Germline loops: CDR1 PRHDT, CDR2 FYEKMQ (reference sequence). DNA of the CDR3: TGTGCCAGCAGCTTAGGCGGGAGCTACGAGCAGTACTTC. As protein: CASSLGGSYEQYF.

The V and J genes are TRBV5-4 and TRBJ2-1; 7 positions match TRBD2. The CDR3 sequence is 16 residues long. V lost 3 bases and J lost 7; bases outside the gene matches: 13. Germline values: CDR1 SGHNT, CDR2 YYREEE (reference sequence). The CDR3 here is CASSSPGEGLGNEQFF. The DNA of the CDR3 is TGTGCCAGCAGCTCCCCTGGGGAGGGCCTGGGGAATGAGCAGTTCTTC. Together with reference TRBV5-4 and TRBJ2-1, the CDR3 gives the full variable domain: ETGVTQSPTHLIKTRGQQVTLRCSSQSGHNTVSWYQQALGQGPQFIFQYYREEENGRGNFPPRFSGLQFPNYSSELNVNALELDDSALYLCASSSPGEGLGNEQFFGPGTRLTVL.

This chain uses TRBV28 with TRBJ1-2; possible D gene TRBD1, 5 bases. This CDR3 region has 14 residues. The V end was cut by 8 bases, the J end by 8 bases, with 21 bases between. Germline V gene sequence: CDR1 MDHEN, CDR2 SYDVKM. The chain's CDR3 is CASGRGIARPGYTF. In nucleotides, the CDR3 is TGTGCCAGCGGTAGGGGAATCGCTAGGCCGGGCTACACCTTC.

V usage is TRBV11-2 and J usage is TRBJ1-3, with unresolved D. The V and J ends lost 4 bases and 4 bases respectively, with 14 bases between them. Germline V gene lookup returns CDR1 SGHAT and CDR2 FQNNGV. The CDR3 has 15 residues. CDR3 nucleotide sequence: TGTGCCAGCAGCTCGATCGAGCGTAAAGGAAACACCATATATTTT. Encoded protein: CASSSIERKGNTIYF. Based on the CDR3 plus reference TRBV11-2 and TRBJ1-3, the full variable domain is EAGVAQSPRYKIIEKRQSVAFWCNPISGHATLYWYQQILGQGPKLLIQFQNNGVVDDSQLPKDRFSAERLKGVDSTLKIQPAKLEDSAVYLCASSSIERKGNTIYFGEGSWLTVV.

This chain joins TRBV6-1 and TRBJ1-4; maybe TRBD1 (6 bases). From germline, CDR1 is MNHNS and CDR2 SASEGT. With 10 bases removed from V and 5 bases from J, the gap between germline ends came to 17 bases. This CDR3 contains 14 residues. CDR3 sequence (DNA): TGTGCCACCATTGAGGACAGCCTCAATGAAAAACTGTTTTTT. This sequence encodes CATIEDSLNEKLFF.

The rearrangement uses TRBV7-9 and TRBJ1-1, with a tentative D call TRBD1 (5 bases). The V end was cut by 3 bases, the J end by 10 bases, with 15 bases between. CDR3 length equals 13 residues. Germline loops: CDR1 SEHNR, CDR2 FQNEAQ (reference sequence). The CDR3 spells CASSFRGEDGAFF. For the CDR3, the DNA is TGTGCCAGCAGCTTCCGGGGGGAAGACGGAGCTTTCTTT.

The rearrangement joins TRBV6-5 to TRBJ2-1; 7 bases fit TRBD2. The CDR3 is 15 residues long. Germline V gene data show CDR1 as MNHEY and CDR2 as SVGAGI. J gave up 5 bases and V 0 bases, and 4 bases lay outside the gene matches. The CDR3 bases are TGTGCCAGCAGTTACTCGAGCCGGGGGGACAATGAGCAGTTCTTC. This sequence encodes CASSYSSRGDNEQFF.

The chain links TRBV18 to TRBJ2-3, with D unclear. V was shortened by 0 bases and J by 2 bases, with 12 bases between the two germline ends. This CDR3 is 16 amino acids long. Germline V gene sequence: CDR1 KGHSH, CDR2 LQKENI. Here the CDR3 reads CASSPPSPRNTDTQYF. Written as DNA, the CDR3 is TGTGCCAGCTCACCACCTTCCCCGAGAAACACAGATACGCAGTATTTT.

The chain combines TRBV29-1 with TRBJ2-3; tentatively, D is TRBD1 or TRBD2 (5 bases each). The CDR3 sequence is 17 residues long. The ends were cut back, 0 bases at V and 3 bases at J, with 19 bases in the middle. Germline CDR1 SQVTM, CDR2 ANQGSEA. The CDR3 loop is CSVEDPKGERGTDTQYF. The CDR3 DNA follows: TGCAGCGTTGAAGACCCAAAGGGAGAGAGGGGTACAGATACGCAGTATTTT.

The rearrangement joins TRBV4-3 to TRBJ2-1, with 7 positions matching TRBD2. CDR3 length: 17 amino acids. The germline V gene encodes CDR1 LGHNA and CDR2 YSLEER. The junction had 14 bases not matched to a gene; V was cut back by 4 bases and J by 5 bases. The CDR3 spells CASSRLTGLAVNNEQFF. Written as DNA, the CDR3 is TGCGCCAGCAGCCGACTCACAGGTCTAGCGGTCAACAATGAGCAGTTCTTC.

CDR3 bases: TGCAGCTCCGGGACAGGGTCGAACACCGGGGAGCTGTTTTTT. This sequence encodes CSSGTGSNTGELFF. This chain links TRBV29-1 with TRBJ2-2, with 9 bases matching TRBD1. The germline V gene encodes CDR1 SQVTM and CDR2 ANQGSEA. Losses at the gene ends were 8 bases for V and 0 bases for J; bases not matched to a gene: 4. There are 14 residues in the CDR3.

V usage is TRBV5-4 and J usage is TRBJ2-7; TRBD1 or TRBD2 may be the D gene (5 bases each). Germline V CDR1 and CDR2: SGHNT, YYREEE (reference sequence). V lost 4 bases and J lost 0, with 11 bases in between. This CDR3 has 14 residues. As DNA, the CDR3 is TGTGCCAGCAGCCGAGGGGACGGCTCCTACGAGCAGTACTTC. Protein sequence: CASSRGDGSYEQYF. Using reference TRBV5-4 and TRBJ2-7 for the parts outside the CDR3, the full variable domain is ETGVTQSPTHLIKTRGQQVTLRCSSQSGHNTVSWYQQALGQGPQFIFQYYREEENGRGNFPPRFSGLQFPNYSSELNVNALELDDSALYLCASSRGDGSYEQYFGPGTRLTVT.

J is TRBJ2-5 and V is TRBV9, with 9 positions matching TRBD2. The CDR3 has 15 residues. The germline V gene has CDR1 SGDLS and CDR2 YYNGEE. V was clipped by 2 bases and J by 3 bases; unmatched bases: 5. The CDR3 is CASSVGGRAEETQYF. In DNA form, the CDR3 reads TGTGCCAGCAGCGTTGGCGGGAGGGCCGAAGAGACCCAGTACTTC.

The CDR3 here is CASSFSGTGAYEQYF. The CDR3, as DNA: TGTGCCAGCAGTTTTTCCGGGACAGGGGCATACGAGCAGTACTTC. This chain links TRBV27 with TRBJ2-7; the match to TRBD1 covers 10 bases. This CDR3 is built from 15 residues. Germline V CDR1 and CDR2: MNHEY, SMNVEV (reference sequence). With 3 bases clipped from V and 4 bases from J, the junction kept 6 bases outside the gene matches.

The chain uses TRBV27 and TRBJ2-6; 10 positions agree with TRBD2. CDR1 is MNHEY and CDR2 is SMNVEV in the germline V gene (reference sequence). The CDR3 runs to 21 residues. J gave up 1 base and V 4 bases, and 16 bases lay outside the gene matches. As DNA, the CDR3 is TGTGCCAGCAGTTCCACCGGGACTAGCGATCCGCCACTGTCTGGGGCCAACGTCCTGACTTTC. It translates to CASSSTGTSDPPLSGANVLTF.